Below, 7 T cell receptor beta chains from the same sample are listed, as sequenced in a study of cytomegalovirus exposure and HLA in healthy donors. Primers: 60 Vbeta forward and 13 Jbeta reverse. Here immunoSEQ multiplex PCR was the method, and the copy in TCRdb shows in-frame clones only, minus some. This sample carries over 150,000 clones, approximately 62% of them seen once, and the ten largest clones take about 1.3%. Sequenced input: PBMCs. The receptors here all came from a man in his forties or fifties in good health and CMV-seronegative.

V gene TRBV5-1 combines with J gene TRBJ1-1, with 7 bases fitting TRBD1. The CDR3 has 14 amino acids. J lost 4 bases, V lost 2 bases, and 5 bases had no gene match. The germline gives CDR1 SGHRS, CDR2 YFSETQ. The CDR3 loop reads CASSFQGDRTEAFF. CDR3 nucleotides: TGCGCCAGCAGCTTCCAGGGGGACCGCACTGAAGCTTTCTTT.

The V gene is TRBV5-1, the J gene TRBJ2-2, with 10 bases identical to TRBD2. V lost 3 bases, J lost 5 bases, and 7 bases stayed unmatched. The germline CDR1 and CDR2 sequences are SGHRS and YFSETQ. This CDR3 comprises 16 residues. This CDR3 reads CASSSLAGDPTGELFF. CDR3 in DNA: TGCGCCAGCAGCTCTCTAGCGGGGGACCCTACCGGGGAGCTGTTTTTT.

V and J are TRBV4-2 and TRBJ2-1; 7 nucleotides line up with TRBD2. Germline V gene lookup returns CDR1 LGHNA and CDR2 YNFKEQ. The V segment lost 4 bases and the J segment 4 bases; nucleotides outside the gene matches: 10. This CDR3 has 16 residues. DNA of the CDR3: TGTGCCAGCAGCCCCCACTCCCGGGGGGAATACAATGAGCAGTTCTTC. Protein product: CASSPHSRGEYNEQFF.

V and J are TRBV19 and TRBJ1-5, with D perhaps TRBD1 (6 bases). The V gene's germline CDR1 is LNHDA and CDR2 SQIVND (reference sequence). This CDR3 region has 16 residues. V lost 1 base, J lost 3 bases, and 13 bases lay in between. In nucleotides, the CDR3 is TGTGCCAGTAGTATAGGTGATACAGGGTACAATCAGCCCCAGCATTTT. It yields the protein CASSIGDTGYNQPQHF.

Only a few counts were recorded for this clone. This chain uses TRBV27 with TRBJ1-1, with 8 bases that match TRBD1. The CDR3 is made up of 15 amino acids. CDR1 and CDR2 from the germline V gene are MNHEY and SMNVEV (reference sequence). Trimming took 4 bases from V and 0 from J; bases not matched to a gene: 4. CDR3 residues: CASSSPGGMNTEAFF. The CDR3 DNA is TGTGCCAGCAGTTCCCCAGGGGGCATGAACACTGAAGCTTTCTTT.

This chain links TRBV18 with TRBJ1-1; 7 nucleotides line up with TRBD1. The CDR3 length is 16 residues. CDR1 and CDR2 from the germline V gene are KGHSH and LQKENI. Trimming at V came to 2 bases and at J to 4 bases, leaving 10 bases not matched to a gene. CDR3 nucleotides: TGTGCCAGCTCACCATCGATTCGGGCAGGGGGCACTGAAGCTTTCTTT. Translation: CASSPSIRAGGTEAFF.

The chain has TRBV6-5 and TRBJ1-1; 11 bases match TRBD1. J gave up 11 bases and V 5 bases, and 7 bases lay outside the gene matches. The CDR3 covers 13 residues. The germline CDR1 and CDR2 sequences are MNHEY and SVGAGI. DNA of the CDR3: TGTGCCAGCAGTCTAGGACAGGGGGCGTTGGCTTTCTTT. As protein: CASSLGQGALAFF.